This record looks at one T cell receptor (beta chain) sequence and its context. The data derive from a study of blood T cell repertoires in COVID-19. Study information: Sites across the United States, Italy and Spain contributed samples from acute and convalescent COVID-19.

Clones were read by immunoSEQ multiplex PCR, and TCRdb kept only the in-frame ones, dropping some. The data show 50,000 to 70,000 clones, around 84% seen once. The CDR3 runs to 13 residues. Germline loops: CDR1 MDHEN, CDR2 SYDVKM. V was trimmed by 3 bases and J by 3 bases, leaving 8 bases between them. This sequence originates from a man in his forties or fifties with active COVID-19. Source material: peripheral blood. J is TRBJ1-1 and V is TRBV28; D not resolved. CDR3 in DNA: TGTGCCAGCAGTTTTCCCCAATACACTGAAGCTTTCTTT. It codes for CASSFPQYTEAFF.